One and the same sample provided the 18 T cell receptor beta chains below, sequenced in a study of CD8+CD57+ T cells in acquired aplastic anemia. Using genomic DNA as the template, TCR beta VDJ and CDR3 profiling was carried out. TCRdb passed the reads through MiXCR, listing each CDR3 protein once. The table records around 200,000 distinct CDR3 sequences, 61% of them present only once. The sample comprised sorted CD4+, CD8+, or CD8+CD57+ T cells (not recorded which) from PBMCs. The source of these receptors is a human donor in good health.

Concerning this clonotype: One junction end does not reproduce the germline sequence, and a read error may be involved. The rearrangement joins TRBV7-3 to TRBJ2-3, with a weak D call TRBD1 (5 bases). This CDR3 contains 14 residues. Germline V gene sequence: CDR1 SGHTA, CDR2 FQGTGA. CDR3 protein: CASSLSTLTDTRYF. The CDR3 DNA is TGTGCCAGCAGCTTAAGTACTTTGACAGATACGCGGTATTTT.

This clonotype was seen at least ten times. The V call is TRBV7-9, the J call TRBJ2-1; no reliable D call. From germline, CDR1 is SEHNR and CDR2 FQNEAQ (reference sequence). The CDR3 is 16 residues long. The V end was cut by 2 bases, the J end by 4 bases, with 15 bases between. CDR3 bases: TGTGCCAGCAGCTTATACGGGCCTTCCCCATACAATGAGCAGTTCTTC. It encodes CASSLYGPSPYNEQFF.

A word on this clonotype: The final CDR3 position lacks the conserved phenylalanine or tryptophan, pointing to a likely read error. It is unclear where the CDR3 begins or ends on the DNA, so no DNA is shown, and the CDR3 is as TCRdb lists it. The gene calls are TRBV12-3 or TRBV12-4 and TRBJ2-3. Both ends counted, the CDR3 spans 8 residues. The CDR3 protein is CASSFVVI.

There are a few counts of this clonotype. The chain carries TRBV20-1 and TRBJ2-7; D is possibly TRBD1 (6 bases). The CDR3 totals 15 residues. Germline CDR1 DFQATT, CDR2 SNEGSKA (reference sequence). The V and J ends lost 3 bases and 5 bases respectively, with 20 bases between them. The CDR3 spells CSARDFEGEWHEQYF. The CDR3 bases are TGCAGTGCTAGGGACTTCGAGGGGGAGTGGCACGAGCAGTACTTC.

The rearrangement joins TRBV25-1 to TRBJ2-6, with D perhaps matching TRBD1 (6 bases). V lost 5 bases to trimming and J lost 0 bases, with 17 bases between them. The germline CDR1 and CDR2 sequences are MGHDK and SYGVNS. This CDR3 region has 18 residues. CDR3 region: CASSPTEGQNSGANVLTF. The CDR3 region has the DNA TGTGCCAGCAGTCCCACCGAGGGACAAAACTCTGGGGCCAACGTCCTGACTTTC.

The rearrangement links TRBV7-9 to TRBJ2-1; 10 nucleotides align to TRBD2. CDR3 length equals 13 residues. V lost 5 bases to trimming and J lost 8 bases; unmatched junction nucleotides: 3. In germline, CDR1 is SEHNR, CDR2 FQNEAQ (reference sequence). CDR3 DNA: TGTGCCAGCAGCCAGGGACTAGCGCATGAGCAGTTCTTC. Translated: CASSQGLAHEQFF.

V is TRBV7-3 and J is TRBJ2-1; 7 nucleotides line up with TRBD1. V lost 5 bases to trimming and J lost 0 bases; unmatched junction nucleotides: 7. The germline CDR1 and CDR2 sequences are SGHTA and FQGTGA. The CDR3 consists of 16 residues. CDR3 DNA: TGTGCCAGCAGCCTCGACAGGGACAGCTCCTACAATGAGCAGTTCTTC. It codes for CASSLDRDSSYNEQFF.

This chain joins TRBV7-2 and TRBJ2-2; 9 nucleotides align to TRBD1. CDR1 is SGHTA, CDR2 FQGNSA, per germline. This CDR3 region has 15 residues. After removal of 8 bases from V and 5 bases from J, the junction contained 9 bases not matched to a gene. The CDR3, as DNA: TGTGCCAGCGGCGAGGGACAGGGCATTACCGGGGAGCTGTTTTTT. The encoded protein is CASGEGQGITGELFF.

The chain is built from TRBV19 and TRBJ1-2, with D maybe TRBD1 (5 bases). Trimming removed 1 base from V and 4 bases from J, with 10 bases in between. Germline lookup yields CDR1 LNHDA and CDR2 SQIVND (reference sequence). The CDR3 length is 14 residues. The CDR3 nucleotides read TGTGCCAGTAGTATAGCGAGGGGCGCCTATGGCTACACCTTC. It is translated as CASSIARGAYGYTF.

This chain uses TRBV7-2 with TRBJ2-7; D remains ambiguous. The CDR3 length is 15 residues. Germline V gene sequence: CDR1 SGHTA, CDR2 FQGNSA. V gave up 3 bases and J gave up 2 bases, with 14 bases separating them. In DNA form, the CDR3 reads TGTGCCAGCAGCTTGACGGACGGTTTTCCCTACGAGCAGTACTTC. It encodes CASSLTDGFPYEQYF.

Regarding this clonotype: A read error is possible here, since a much larger clone lies one base away. V gene TRBV5-5 combines with J gene TRBJ2-1; D might be TRBD1 or TRBD2, each matching 5 bases. The CDR3 sequence is 15 residues long. Trimming removed 4 bases from V and 4 bases from J, with 15 bases in between. Looked up from germline, CDR1 is SGHKS and CDR2 is YYEKEE (reference sequence). The CDR3, as DNA: TGTGCCAGCAGCCGCGACCGGGACGGTTACAATGAGCAGTTCTTC. Translated: CASSRDRDGYNEQFF.

The J gene is TRBJ1-1, the V gene TRBV29-1; D is ambiguous. The germline gives CDR1 SQVTM, CDR2 ANQGSEA. Trimming removed 5 bases from V and 1 base from J, with 14 bases in between. CDR3 length: 14 amino acids. CDR3 protein: CSVSQALSNTEAFF. Here the CDR3 DNA reads TGCAGCGTTTCTCAGGCACTTTCGAACACTGAAGCTTTCTTT.

The chain employs TRBV19 and TRBJ2-3; maybe TRBD1 (6 bases). The CDR3 spans 14 residues. Trimming removed 1 base from V and 4 bases from J, with 9 bases in between. Germline V gene lookup returns CDR1 LNHDA and CDR2 SQIVND (reference sequence). In DNA form, the CDR3 reads TGTGCCAGTAGTATAGGTCAGGGGCCAGATACGCAGTATTTT. Translated: CASSIGQGPDTQYF.

The rearrangement uses TRBV7-6 and TRBJ1-2, with a tentative D call TRBD1 (6 bases). Looked up from germline, CDR1 is SGHVS and CDR2 is FNYEAQ. The V gene lost 5 bases and the J gene lost 8 bases, with 24 bases spanning the gap. This CDR3 has 16 residues. The CDR3 sequence: CASSARYREPGRGYTF. The CDR3 region has the DNA TGTGCCAGCAGCGCACGATACAGGGAGCCAGGGCGGGGCTACACCTTC.

Concerning this clonotype itself: A much more abundant neighbour one base away suggests this may be a read error. This chain uses TRBV5-4 with TRBJ1-1; D is undetermined. Germline V lookup: CDR1 SGHNT, CDR2 YYREEE (reference sequence). This CDR3 has 12 amino acids. For the CDR3, the DNA is TGTGCCATCAGCCCGGGTCGCACTGAAGCTTTCTTT. Its translation is CAISPGRTEAFF.

The chain links TRBV29-1 to TRBJ2-3; 10 positions match TRBD2. Germline loops: CDR1 SQVTM, CDR2 ANQGSEA. This CDR3 contains 15 residues. The J segment lost 4 bases and the V segment lost 6 bases, leaving 10 bases of the junction unmatched. CDR3: CSVDARLAGSDTQYF. In nucleotides, the CDR3 is TGCAGCGTAGATGCGAGACTAGCGGGCTCAGATACGCAGTATTTT.

The chain combines TRBV20-1 with TRBJ2-5; no firm D call. Between the trimmed V and J ends, which lost 3 bases and 2 bases, there was a span of 13 bases. The CDR3 contains 14 residues. Germline loops: CDR1 DFQATT, CDR2 SNEGSKA (reference sequence). The CDR3 loop is CSARPARRQETQYF. For the CDR3, the DNA is TGCAGTGCTAGGCCAGCGCGTCGTCAAGAGACCCAGTACTTC.

This rearrangement joins TRBV29-1 to TRBJ2-3; 8 bases align to TRBD1. Germline CDR1 and CDR2: SQVTM and ANQGSEA. The CDR3 contains 15 residues. Unmatched junction bases numbered 14, after V lost 6 bases and J lost 6 bases. The chain's CDR3 is CSVNHPDREADTQYF. The CDR3 nucleotides read TGCAGCGTCAACCACCCGGACAGGGAAGCCGATACGCAGTATTTT.